This entry lists 22 T cell receptor beta chains sequenced from one sample in a study of T cell repertoires in cytomegalovirus infection. For these receptors, no antigen is known. TCRdb ran MiXCR on the reads and lists one entry per CDR3 protein. This table holds about a million distinct CDR3 sequences, approximately 33% found once. The sequences come from cultured CD8+ T cells from PBMCs, collected from culture after CMV antigen stimulation. The source of these receptors is a human donor in good health (CMV status not recorded). Some clones in this sample may be carry-over from other donors' samples.

This clonotype showed up many times. V usage is TRBV6-2 or TRBV6-3 and J usage is TRBJ1-4; D unclear. V was shortened by 6 bases and J by 5 bases, with 13 bases between the two germline ends. The germline CDR1 and CDR2 sequences are MNHEY and SVGEGT. The CDR3 loop spans 14 amino acids. The chain's CDR3 is CASSPGGRNEKLFF. The CDR3 region has the DNA TGTGCCAGCAGCCCGGGAGGGCGAAATGAAAAACTGTTTTTT.

The rearrangement links TRBV5-4 to TRBJ1-2; 7 bases line up with TRBD1. From germline, CDR1 is SGHNT and CDR2 YYREEE (reference sequence). The CDR3 is 16 amino acids. The ends lost 0 bases at V and 2 bases at J; junction bases unmatched: 7. CDR3 region: CASSLDPLTGNYGYTF. In DNA form, the CDR3 reads TGTGCCAGCAGCTTGGATCCTTTGACAGGGAACTATGGCTACACCTTC.

Only a few counts were recorded for this clonotype. V gene TRBV7-9 combines with J gene TRBJ2-5; 11 positions match TRBD2. The CDR3 spans 19 residues. Germline-derived CDR1 and CDR2 are SEHNR and FQNEAQ (reference sequence). V lost 4 bases, J lost 3 bases, and 16 bases stayed unmatched. DNA for the CDR3: TGTGCCAGCAGCTACTGGGCTAGCGGGGGGACTCCTATCAAAGAGACCCAGTACTTC. Protein product: CASSYWASGGTPIKETQYF.

The chain joins TRBV19 to TRBJ2-3, with 9 bases aligning to TRBD1. V trimming: 7 bases; J trimming: 3 bases; junction bases outside the gene matches: 5. The CDR3 loop spans 14 amino acids. Looked up from germline, CDR1 is LNHDA and CDR2 is SQIVND (reference sequence). CDR3 DNA sequence: TGTGCCAGTATAGAGACAGGGGGAACAGATACGCAGTATTTT. Its translation is CASIETGGTDTQYF.

The rearrangement joins TRBV6-6 to TRBJ2-3; 9 bases are shared with TRBD2. From germline, CDR1 is MNHNY and CDR2 SVGAGI (reference sequence). This CDR3 has 15 residues. Trimming removed 2 bases from V and 7 bases from J; junction bases left unmatched: 7. CDR3 nucleotides: TGTGCCAGCAGTTACCCATCTAGCGGGGTATATACGCAGTATTTT. As protein: CASSYPSSGVYTQYF.

This clonotype was seen a handful of times. CDR3 in amino acids: CASSYREDGANVLTF. The DNA for the CDR3 is TGTGCCAGCAGTTACAGGGAAGATGGGGCCAACGTCCTGACTTTC. The rearrangement uses TRBV6-2 or TRBV6-3 and TRBJ2-6; D is unresolved. Germline CDR1 reads MNHEY; CDR2 reads SVGEGT. The CDR3 is 15 residues long. V was shortened by 2 bases and J by 3 bases, with 8 bases between the two germline ends.

V gene TRBV7-6 combines with J gene TRBJ1-1, with D maybe TRBD1 (5 bases). The CDR3 consists of 15 residues. V lost 5 bases and J lost 1, with 14 bases in between. The germline V gene encodes CDR1 SGHVS and CDR2 FNYEAQ. CDR3 in amino acids: CASSPSGQGNTEAFF. In nucleotides, the CDR3 is TGTGCCAGCAGCCCCTCGGGGCAGGGGAACACTGAAGCTTTCTTT.

This clonotype was seen a handful of times. A read error may account for a junction end that differs from germline. V and J are TRBV2 and TRBJ2-1; 8 bases fit TRBD2. CDR3 length: 18 amino acids. Germline V gene data show CDR1 as SNHLY and CDR2 as FYNNEI. The CDR3 DNA reads as TGTGCCAGTAGTGAAAATGTTCGGCTAGCGGGTTCCTACAATGAGCAGTTCTTC. It translates to CASSENVRLAGSYNEQFF.

Here the CDR3 reads CSARDPGLAIYNEQFF. CDR3 DNA sequence: TGCAGTGCTAGAGACCCGGGACTAGCGATATACAATGAGCAGTTCTTC. This rearrangement joins TRBV20-1 to TRBJ2-1; 10 bases match TRBD2. The junction had 6 bases not matched to a gene; V was cut back by 0 bases and J by 4 bases. The CDR3 is 16 residues long. Germline CDR1 DFQATT, CDR2 SNEGSKA (reference sequence).

This sequence joins TRBV12-3 or TRBV12-4 and TRBJ2-7; no firm D call. Trimming removed 5 bases at V and 3 bases at J, with 17 bases between. The CDR3 sequence is 15 residues long. The CDR3 DNA reads as TGTGCCAGCAGTCCCCGACTTAGTCCCGTCTACGAGCAGTACTTC. The encoded protein is CASSPRLSPVYEQYF.

The CDR3, as DNA: TGTGCCAGCAGCGCGCCCGCACGAGATACGAACACCGGGGAGCTGTTTTTT. Translated: CASSAPARDTNTGELFF. The J gene is TRBJ2-2, the V gene TRBV7-3; D is ambiguous. Germline V gene sequence: CDR1 SGHTA, CDR2 FQGTGA. The CDR3 length is 17 residues. V was pared by 5 bases and J by 0 bases, with 16 bases between.

The rearrangement joins TRBV6-5 to TRBJ2-1, with D perhaps matching TRBD1 or TRBD2 (5 bases each). This CDR3 comprises 16 residues. Trimming shortened V by 0 bases and J by 8 bases, and 17 bases separated the two germline ends. Germline loops: CDR1 MNHEY, CDR2 SVGAGI. The CDR3 sequence is CASSYSRDGGSDEQFF. In DNA form, the CDR3 reads TGTGCCAGCAGTTACTCGAGGGATGGGGGATCGGATGAGCAGTTCTTC.

This clonotype appeared many times. The CDR3 loop reads CASSPDAGEGTDTQYF. CDR3 DNA: TGTGCCAGCAGCCCAGACGCGGGGGAGGGCACAGATACGCAGTATTTT. The chain employs TRBV7-2 and TRBJ2-3; 7 bases are shared with TRBD2. V was clipped by 5 bases and J by 1 base; unmatched bases: 9. Germline loops: CDR1 SGHTA, CDR2 FQGNSA. The CDR3 totals 16 residues.

The chain carries TRBV6-1 and TRBJ2-7; D is undetermined. Germline CDR1 and CDR2: MNHNS and SASEGT. This CDR3 comprises 14 residues. V was clipped by 6 bases and J by 5 bases, with 17 bases between them. The CDR3 spells CASRKGGSYHEQYV. DNA of the CDR3: TGTGCCAGCAGGAAAGGCGGTTCCTACCACGAGCAGTACGTC.

The rearrangement joins TRBV6-5 to TRBJ1-4; D may be TRBD1 (5 bases). Trimming stripped 6 bases from V and 4 bases from J, with 21 bases between. Germline V CDR1 and CDR2: MNHEY, SVGAGI. CDR3 length: 17 amino acids. CDR3 sequence: CASRAMKVDRDNEKLFF. The CDR3 coding sequence is TGTGCCAGCAGAGCGATGAAGGTCGACAGAGATAATGAAAAACTGTTTTTT.

In its sample, this clonotype was seen a few times. This chain connects TRBV7-9 to TRBJ2-3; 11 bases match TRBD2. CDR3 length equals 17 residues. J was trimmed by 2 bases and V by 0 bases; bases with no gene match: 4. Germline-derived CDR1 and CDR2 are SEHNR and FQNEAQ (reference sequence). The CDR3 is CASSLALAGALTDTQYF. Written as DNA, the CDR3 is TGTGCCAGCAGCTTAGCACTAGCGGGGGCCCTCACAGATACGCAGTATTTT.

As for this clonotype: This may be a read error, as it is one base from a much larger clone. The chain has TRBV7-2 and TRBJ2-5; 7 bases agree with TRBD2. This CDR3 comprises 16 residues. Germline CDR1 is SGHTA and CDR2 is FQGNSA. CDR3 sequence reads: CASSLNPLGGGETRYF. The CDR3 DNA is TGTGCCAGCAGCTTAAATCCCCTTGGGGGAGGGGAGACCCGGTACTTC.

The table lists this clonotype with a few counts. This chain uses TRBV4-1 with TRBJ2-7, with a possible D match to TRBD1 (5 bases). Germline loops: CDR1 MGHRA, CDR2 YSYEKL. V dropped 1 base and J dropped 3 bases, with 13 bases sitting between them. The CDR3 is 15 residues long. For the CDR3, the DNA is TGCGCCAGCAGCCAAGTAGAGGACATAGACTACGAGCAGTACTTC. It yields the protein CASSQVEDIDYEQYF.

This clonotype came up a few times. The chain has TRBV7-9 and TRBJ1-4; D unclear. V was clipped by 5 bases and J by 7 bases, with 14 bases between them. Germline values: CDR1 SEHNR, CDR2 FQNEAQ (reference sequence). The CDR3 is 14 residues long. The CDR3 bases are TGTGCCAGCAGCCCGAATACGAGGTCTGAAAAACTGTTTTTT. Amino acid sequence: CASSPNTRSEKLFF.

V and J are TRBV27 and TRBJ2-6, with D tentatively TRBD1 (7 bases). Germline V gene lookup returns CDR1 MNHEY and CDR2 SMNVEV (reference sequence). CDR3 size: 17 residues. V was trimmed by 8 bases and J by 5 bases, leaving 22 bases between them. Here the CDR3 reads CASLGAGQPERANVLTF. In DNA, the CDR3 is TGTGCCAGCCTTGGGGCGGGACAGCCCGAGCGGGCCAACGTCCTGACTTTC.

V usage is TRBV5-4 and J usage is TRBJ1-1; D gene uncertain. The CDR3 runs to 11 residues. V was cut by 7 bases and J by 6 bases, with 10 bases left in between. Germline V lookup: CDR1 SGHNT, CDR2 YYREEE (reference sequence). DNA of the CDR3: TGTGCCAGCCGATACGGCTCTGAAGCTTTCTTT. Translating it yields CASRYGSEAFF.

This clonotype was detected only a few times. This chain connects TRBV12-5 to TRBJ2-3, with D maybe TRBD1 (6 bases). V gave up 5 bases and J gave up 0 bases, with 12 bases separating them. Germline values: CDR1 LGHNT, CDR2 FRNRAP. CDR3 length: 15 amino acids. DNA for the CDR3: TGTGCTAGTGGTCCCGGACAGTTTAGCACAGATACGCAGTATTTT. Translated: CASGPGQFSTDTQYF.